This paragraph covers one T cell receptor beta chain sequence. The sample is drawn from a study of cytomegalovirus exposure and HLA in healthy donors. The PCR employed 60 Vbeta primers together with 13 Jbeta primers. Measured with immunoSEQ multiplex PCR; TCRdb has only the in-frame clones, and not every one. The repertoire has some 180,000 clones, about 83% of them found once; the top ten carry around 1.6%. Germline loops: CDR1 LNHDA, CDR2 SQIVND (reference sequence). V gave up 7 bases and J gave up 11 bases, with 35 bases separating them. This CDR3 contains 19 residues. V usage is TRBV19 and J usage is TRBJ1-4, with D perhaps TRBD1 (5 bases). The source is a man between 40 and 49 years old in good health and CMV-seropositive. Material: PBMCs. CDR3 region: CASISREDGHGIGRSKLFF. DNA for the CDR3: TGTGCCAGTATCTCGCGAGAGGACGGACATGGAATCGGGCGTTCGAAACTGTTTTTT.